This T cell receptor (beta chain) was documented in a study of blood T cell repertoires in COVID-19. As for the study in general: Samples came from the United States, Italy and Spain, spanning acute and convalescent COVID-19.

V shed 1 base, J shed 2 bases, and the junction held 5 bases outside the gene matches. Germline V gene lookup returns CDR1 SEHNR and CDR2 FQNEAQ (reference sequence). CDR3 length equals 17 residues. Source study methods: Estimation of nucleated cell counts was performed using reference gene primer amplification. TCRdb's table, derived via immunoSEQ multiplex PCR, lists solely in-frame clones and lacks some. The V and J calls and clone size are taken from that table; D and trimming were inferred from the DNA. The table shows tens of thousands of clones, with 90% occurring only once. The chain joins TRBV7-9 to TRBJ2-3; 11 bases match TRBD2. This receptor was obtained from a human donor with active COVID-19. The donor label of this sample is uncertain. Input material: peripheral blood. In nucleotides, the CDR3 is TGTGCCAGCAGCTTAGAGGGACTAGCGGACTACACAGATACGCAGTATTTT. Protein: CASSLEGLADYTDTQYF.